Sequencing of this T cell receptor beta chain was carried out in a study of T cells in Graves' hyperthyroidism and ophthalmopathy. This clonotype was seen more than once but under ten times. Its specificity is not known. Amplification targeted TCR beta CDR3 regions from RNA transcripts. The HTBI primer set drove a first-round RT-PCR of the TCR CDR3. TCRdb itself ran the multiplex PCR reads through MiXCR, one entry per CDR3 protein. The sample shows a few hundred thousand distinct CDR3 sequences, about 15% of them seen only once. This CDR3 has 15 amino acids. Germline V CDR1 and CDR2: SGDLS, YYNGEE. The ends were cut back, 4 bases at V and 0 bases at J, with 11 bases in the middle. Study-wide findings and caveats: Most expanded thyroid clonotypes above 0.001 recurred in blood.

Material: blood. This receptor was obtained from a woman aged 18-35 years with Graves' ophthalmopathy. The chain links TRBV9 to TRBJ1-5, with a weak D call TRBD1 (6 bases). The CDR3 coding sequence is TGTGCCAGCAGCCCCGGGGGGGCTAGCAATCAGCCCCAGCATTTT. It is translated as CASSPGGASNQPQHF.